The 29 T cell receptor beta chains given below trace back to one sample, sequenced in a study of shared clonotypes between healthy human individuals. TCRdb's table, derived via immunoSEQ multiplex PCR, lists solely in-frame clones and lacks some. The sample includes some 2.1 million clones, over 85% of them seen just once. CD45RO-negative, CCR7-selected cells formed the naive CD8 fraction, which excluded terminally differentiated effector memory CD45RA+ cells. The sequenced material came from naive CD8+ T cells sorted from blood. All receptors derive from a man younger than 35 in good health.

The genes are TRBV16 and TRBJ2-7, with 7 bases fitting TRBD1. The CDR3 has 14 amino acids. Germline CDR1 and CDR2: KGHSY and FQNENV. V was clipped by 6 bases and J by 0 bases; unmatched bases: 5. This CDR3 is CASSAGTVSYEQYF. In nucleotides, the CDR3 is TGTGCCAGCAGTGCCGGGACAGTCTCCTACGAGCAGTACTTC.

The J gene is TRBJ2-5, the V gene TRBV6-5; D gene unclear. The germline V gene has CDR1 MNHEY and CDR2 SVGAGI. The CDR3 is 14 amino acids. The V gene lost 0 bases and the J gene lost 1 base, with 6 bases spanning the gap. CDR3: CASSYSQFQETQYF. DNA for the CDR3: TGTGCCAGCAGTTACTCACAGTTCCAAGAGACCCAGTACTTC.

J is TRBJ2-2 and V is TRBV10-1; D remains ambiguous. Between the trimmed V and J ends, which lost 5 bases and 0 bases, there was a span of 7 bases. The CDR3 extends over 14 amino acids. Germline V lookup: CDR1 WNHNN, CDR2 SYGVQD (reference sequence). The CDR3 DNA is TGCGCCAGCAGTAAAGACGCGAACACCGGGGAGCTGTTTTTT. This codes for CASSKDANTGELFF.

The rearrangement links TRBV6-6 to TRBJ2-1; 8 bases are a match to TRBD2. CDR3 size: 15 residues. V lost 6 bases, J lost 4 bases, and 8 bases stayed unmatched. Germline loops: CDR1 MNHNY, CDR2 SVGAGI (reference sequence). The CDR3 nucleotides read TGTGCCAGCAGCTTTAGCGGGGACCGATACAATGAGCAGTTCTTC. Its translation: CASSFSGDRYNEQFF.

Details on this clone: Other nucleotide sequences from this sample produce the same CDR3. The rearrangement links TRBV27 to TRBJ2-7, with D hard to call. CDR1 is MNHEY, CDR2 SMNVEV, per germline (reference sequence). V was cut by 0 bases and J by 3 bases, with 6 bases left in between. The CDR3 totals 13 residues. As DNA, the CDR3 is TGTGCCAGCAGTTTATCAAGCTACTACGAGCAGTACTTC. It specifies CASSLSSYYEQYF.

A note on this clone: Different DNA sequences within this sample yield the same CDR3. The rearrangement uses TRBV28 and TRBJ1-5; TRBD1 might be the D (5 bases). Germline V CDR1 and CDR2: MDHEN, SYDVKM. The CDR3 runs to 15 residues. Trimming took 3 bases from V and 2 from J, leaving 11 bases between them. The CDR3 sequence: CASSFWGDGNQPQHF. The DNA for the CDR3 is TGTGCCAGCAGTTTTTGGGGGGACGGCAATCAGCCCCAGCATTTT.

The J gene is TRBJ2-7, the V gene TRBV13; TRBD2 agrees at 7 bases. The CDR3 loop spans 14 amino acids. From germline, CDR1 is PRHDT and CDR2 FYEKMQ (reference sequence). J lost 0 bases, V lost 9 bases, and 8 bases had no gene match. The CDR3 bases are TGTGCCAGTGGAGCGGGATCCTCCTCCTACGAGCAGTACTTC. It encodes CASGAGSSSYEQYF.

The chain employs TRBV13 and TRBJ1-2, with D maybe TRBD1 (5 bases). V lost 2 bases and J lost 3, with 13 bases in between. CDR1 is PRHDT and CDR2 is FYEKMQ in the germline V gene (reference sequence). The CDR3 runs 15 residues. In nucleotides, the CDR3 is TGTGCCAGCAGCTTACCTACAGGAAAGGACTATGGCTACACCTTC. Its protein product is CASSLPTGKDYGYTF.

V and J are TRBV4-3 and TRBJ2-3; 12 bases agree with TRBD2. The CDR3 has 20 residues. The J segment lost 2 bases and the V segment lost 3 bases, leaving 15 bases of the junction unmatched. Germline V lookup: CDR1 LGHNA, CDR2 YSLEER. CDR3 residues: CASSHSGWLAGGLNTDTQYF. The CDR3 region has the DNA TGCGCCAGCAGCCATTCGGGTTGGCTAGCGGGAGGGTTGAACACAGATACGCAGTATTTT.

V and J are TRBV2 and TRBJ2-7; 7 bases match TRBD1. The CDR3 spans 14 residues. V lost 11 bases to trimming and J lost 4 bases; unmatched junction nucleotides: 14. CDR1 and CDR2 (germline): SNHLY, FYNNEI. This CDR3 is CAFPKQGSNYEQYF. For the CDR3, the DNA is TGTGCCTTTCCCAAACAGGGGAGCAATTACGAGCAGTACTTC.

The V call is TRBV27, the J call TRBJ2-3; D gene uncertain. The ends were cut back, 6 bases at V and 6 bases at J, with 13 bases in the middle. This CDR3 comprises 13 residues. Germline loops: CDR1 MNHEY, CDR2 SMNVEV (reference sequence). CDR3 nucleotides: TGTGCCAGCAGGGGATGGGCGCCGGATACGCAGTATTTT. It specifies CASRGWAPDTQYF.

This chain joins TRBV5-1 and TRBJ1-1; D is undetermined. The CDR3 consists of 13 residues. CDR1 and CDR2 from the germline V gene are SGHRS and YFSETQ. The V end was cut by 2 bases, the J end by 4 bases, with 9 bases between. CDR3 sequence (DNA): TGCGCCAGCAGCTTTTTTCTGGGCACTGAAGCTTTCTTT. This encodes CASSFFLGTEAFF.

The V and J genes are TRBV2 and TRBJ1-5; tentatively, D is TRBD1 (6 bases). Per germline, CDR1 SNHLY and CDR2 FYNNEI. Trimming took off 2 bases at V and 1 base at J, with 21 bases between the two ends. The CDR3 runs to 19 residues. CDR3 loop: CASSEIGGYDRLSNQPQHF. The CDR3 DNA is TGTGCCAGCAGTGAAATCGGGGGGTACGACAGGTTAAGCAATCAGCCCCAGCATTTT.

This rearrangement joins TRBV27 to TRBJ2-7; TRBD1 might be the D (6 bases). Germline CDR1 is MNHEY and CDR2 is SMNVEV (reference sequence). V dropped 6 bases and J dropped 4 bases, with 19 bases sitting between them. This CDR3 contains 15 residues. The CDR3 loop is CASSPRGTAMYEQYF. DNA for the CDR3: TGTGCCAGCAGCCCTAGGGGGACCGCGATGTACGAGCAGTACTTC.

The sample holds one count of this clone. The chain uses TRBV4-1 and TRBJ2-2; D unresolved. Germline V gene lookup returns CDR1 MGHRA and CDR2 YSYEKL. Trimming removed 1 base at V and 6 bases at J, with 9 bases between. The CDR3 spans 14 residues. The CDR3 DNA follows: TGCGCCAGCAGCCAAGGGGATGGGGCCGGGGAGCTGTTTTTT. Protein: CASSQGDGAGELFF.

J is TRBJ1-1 and V is TRBV11-2; weak D call: TRBD1 (6 bases). The germline V gene encodes CDR1 SGHAT and CDR2 FQNNGV. This CDR3 is built from 13 residues. The V gene lost 5 bases and the J gene lost 10 bases, with 17 bases spanning the gap. The CDR3: CASSPGGGFGAFF. In nucleotides, the CDR3 is TGTGCCAGCAGCCCGGGGGGGGGCTTTGGAGCTTTCTTT.

The chain is built from TRBV5-6 and TRBJ2-5; D is possibly TRBD2 (6 bases). Trimming pared 5 bases from V and 0 bases from J, leaving 14 bases between. The V gene's germline CDR1 is SGHDT and CDR2 YYEEEE. The CDR3 extends over 15 amino acids. CDR3 nucleotide sequence: TGTGCCAGCAGTGACCCTCGCGGGGACCAAGAGACCCAGTACTTC. This translates into CASSDPRGDQETQYF.

The chain is built from TRBV4-3 and TRBJ2-7; D remains unclear. Germline V CDR1 and CDR2: LGHNA, YSLEER. This CDR3 spans 14 amino acids. The V gene lost 1 base and the J gene lost 3 bases, with 10 bases spanning the gap. The CDR3 sequence is CASSQAFSSYEQYF. DNA for the CDR3: TGCGCCAGCAGCCAAGCGTTTTCCAGCTACGAGCAGTACTTC.

This clone has a single count. The J gene is TRBJ2-1, the V gene TRBV7-9; TRBD2 matches 11 bases. After removal of 2 bases from V and 5 bases from J, the junction contained 14 bases not matched to a gene. The length of the CDR3 is 19 residues. The germline CDR1 and CDR2 sequences are SEHNR and FQNEAQ (reference sequence). CDR3 sequence reads: CASSLMRGVGLADNNEQFF. The CDR3 DNA reads TGTGCCAGCAGCTTAATGCGGGGTGTGGGACTAGCGGACAACAATGAGCAGTTCTTC.

The chain employs TRBV30 and TRBJ2-3, with TRBD2 matching over 8 bases. Unmatched junction bases numbered 9, after V lost 3 bases and J lost 1 base. The germline gives CDR1 GTSNPN, CDR2 SVGIG (reference sequence). This CDR3 has 16 residues. CDR3: CAWSGRARWGTDTQYF. The CDR3 nucleotides read TGTGCCTGGAGCGGGAGGGCCCGATGGGGCACAGATACGCAGTATTTT.

Turning to this clone: Other DNA sequences in the sample encode the same CDR3. The CDR3: CASTPTRSSYEQYF. CDR3 nucleotides: TGTGCCAGCACACCCACTAGGAGCTCTTACGAGCAGTACTTC. This rearrangement joins TRBV2 to TRBJ2-7, with D possibly TRBD2 on 5 matching bases. In germline, CDR1 is SNHLY, CDR2 FYNNEI. This CDR3 is 14 amino acids long. Trimming left V 7 bases short and J 4 bases short, with 17 bases between.

This clone was counted once. This chain links TRBV5-6 with TRBJ2-1; 9 bases line up with TRBD1. This CDR3 has 16 residues. The V segment lost 1 base and the J segment 8 bases; nucleotides outside the gene matches: 10. CDR1 and CDR2 from the germline V gene are SGHDT and YYEEEE. The chain's CDR3 is CASSLLTGTGFYEQFF. CDR3 DNA sequence: TGTGCCAGCAGCTTGTTGACCGGGACAGGGTTCTATGAGCAGTTCTTC. The full variable domain, completed using reference TRBV5-6 and TRBJ2-1, is DAGVTQSPTHLIKTRGQQVTLRCSPKSGHDTVSWYQQALGQGPQFIFQYYEEEERQRGNFPDRFSGHQFPNYSSELNVNALLLGDSALYLCASSLLTGTGFYEQFFGPGTRLTVL.

This chain joins TRBV7-2 and TRBJ1-1; D is perhaps TRBD1 (6 bases). In germline, CDR1 is SGHTA, CDR2 FQGNSA. This CDR3 has 17 residues. Trimming cost V 3 bases and J 10 bases, with 27 bases left between them. CDR3 region: CASSFIGAGAAGRTAFF. Here the CDR3 DNA reads TGTGCCAGCAGCTTTATCGGAGCGGGGGCAGCGGGGAGGACAGCTTTCTTT. The variable domain in full, with the rest retrieved from reference TRBV7-2 and TRBJ1-1, is GAGVSQSPSNKVTEKGKDVELRCDPISGHTALYWYRQSLGQGLEFLIYFQGNSAPDKSGLPSDRFSAERTGGSVSTLTIQRTQQEDSAVYLCASSFIGAGAAGRTAFFGQGTRLTVV.

The J gene is TRBJ2-5, the V gene TRBV11-3; a possible D gene is TRBD2 (6 bases). CDR1 is SGHNT, CDR2 YENEEA, per germline. Trimming removed 2 bases at V and 1 base at J, with 17 bases between. The CDR3 has 17 amino acids. The CDR3 loop is CASSLRGGGPLQETQYF. The CDR3 DNA is TGTGCCAGCAGCTTACGGGGTGGAGGGCCACTCCAAGAGACCCAGTACTTC.

Worth noting for this clone: Different DNA sequences within this sample yield the same CDR3. The CDR3 bases are TGTGCCAGCAGCCAAGATGGCCAAGAGACCCAGTACTTC. Its protein is CASSQDGQETQYF. This chain links TRBV4-2 with TRBJ2-5; D is uncertain. Between the trimmed V and J ends, which lost 0 bases and 1 base, there was a span of 3 bases. Germline CDR1 LGHNA, CDR2 YNFKEQ. The length of the CDR3 is 13 residues.

The chain links TRBV5-6 to TRBJ2-3; 14 bases map to TRBD2. The germline V gene encodes CDR1 SGHDT and CDR2 YYEEEE. J gave up 3 bases and V 5 bases, and 8 bases lay outside the gene matches. The CDR3 is made up of 17 amino acids. CDR3 sequence reads: CASSRLAGGLTTDTQYF. CDR3 nucleotides: TGTGCCAGCAGTCGACTAGCGGGAGGGCTTACGACAGATACGCAGTATTTT. The variable domain in full, completed from reference TRBV5-6 and TRBJ2-3, reads DAGVTQSPTHLIKTRGQQVTLRCSPKSGHDTVSWYQQALGQGPQFIFQYYEEEERQRGNFPDRFSGHQFPNYSSELNVNALLLGDSALYLCASSRLAGGLTTDTQYFGPGTRLTVL.

The J gene is TRBJ2-7, the V gene TRBV4-3; possible D gene TRBD1, 6 bases. Trimming took off 1 base at V and 5 bases at J, with 15 bases between the two ends. This CDR3 contains 15 residues. The germline V gene has CDR1 LGHNA and CDR2 YSLEER. The CDR3 sequence is CASSQVMATGHEQYF. CDR3 nucleotide sequence: TGCGCCAGCAGCCAAGTAATGGCAACAGGGCACGAGCAGTACTTC.

The rearrangement joins TRBV27 to TRBJ2-5; TRBD1 might be the D (5 bases). Germline lookup yields CDR1 MNHEY and CDR2 SMNVEV (reference sequence). This CDR3 is built from 13 residues. Trimming stripped 4 bases from V and 0 bases from J, with 6 bases between. The CDR3 sequence: CASSSGHQETQYF. As DNA, the CDR3 is TGTGCCAGCAGTTCAGGGCACCAAGAGACCCAGTACTTC.

This clone appeared once. The rearrangement uses TRBV7-6 and TRBJ2-1; tentative D call: TRBD1 (5 bases). This CDR3 has 15 residues. Germline CDR1 reads SGHVS; CDR2 reads FNYEAQ. Trimming shortened V by 0 bases and J by 8 bases, and 14 bases separated the two germline ends. The CDR3 sequence: CASSLASRVYDEQFF. In DNA form, the CDR3 reads TGTGCCAGCAGCTTAGCGTCCAGGGTATACGATGAGCAGTTCTTC.